A selection of T cell receptor beta chains follows, all from one sample in a study of response to subunit inactivated influenza vaccine. TCRdb re-derived calls from the RT-PCR reads in MiXCR, one entry per CDR3 protein. The sample lists about 480,000 distinct CDR3 sequences; 25% were seen once. This material consisted of CD4+ T cells sorted from PBMCs, taken 4 to 6 days after vaccination. Every receptor here comes from a man over 45 who received an inactivated influenza vaccine. Both conserved end residues are part of each CDR3. D genes are given only for firm matches. Clone sizes are given selectively: once, few, many, or a class where the clone is expanded.

J gene | clone size | D gene | V gene | CDR3 protein | CDR3 DNA
TRBJ2-7 | few | TRBD2 | TRBV20-1 | CSARGLAGERYEQYF | TGCAGTGCTAGGGGACTAGCGGGAGAACGCTACGAGCAGTACTTC
TRBJ1-1 | few | - | TRBV12-3/TRBV12-4 | CASSLKRLNTEAFF | TGTGCCAGCAGTTTAAAGCGGTTGAACACTGAAGCTTTCTTT
TRBJ2-1 | few | - | TRBV29-1 | CSVQDSQYGNEQFF | TGCAGCGTTCAGGACAGCCAATACGGCAATGAGCAGTTCTTC
TRBJ2-5 | - | - | TRBV10-3 | CAISDLGVEETQYF | TGTGCCATCAGTGATTTGGGCGTGGAGGAGACCCAGTACTTC
TRBJ2-1 | few | TRBD1 | TRBV12-3/TRBV12-4 | CASSFMRDRGYNEQFF | TGTGCCAGCAGTTTTATGCGGGACAGGGGTTACAATGAGCAGTTCTTC
TRBJ2-7 | - | - | TRBV2 | CASKSTQRNYEQYF | TGTGCCAGCAAATCGACACAGAGGAACTACGAGCAGTACTTC
TRBJ2-5 | few | - | TRBV7-9 | CASSPRSGQAYQETQYF | TGTGCCAGCAGCCCCAGAAGTGGACAAGCGTACCAAGAGACCCAGTACTTC
TRBJ1-2 | - | - | TRBV5-1 | CASSFGQPHGYTF | TGCGCCAGCAGCTTCGGACAGCCCCATGGCTACACCTTC
TRBJ2-5 | once | - | TRBV15 | CATSRDQSGTQYF | TGTGCCACCAGCAGAGACCAAAGTGGGACCCAGTACTTC
TRBJ2-3 | - | TRBD2 | TRBV29-1 | CSVEWPSGRGNTQYF | TGCAGCGTTGAATGGCCTAGCGGGAGGGGAAATACGCAGTATTTT
TRBJ2-7 | - | TRBD1 | TRBV12-3/TRBV12-4 | CASSLGLTGDYEQYF | TGTGCCAGCAGTTTAGGGCTGACAGGGGACTACGAGCAGTACTTC
TRBJ2-5 | - | - | TRBV7-8 | CASSLADRGETQYF | TGTGCCAGCAGCTTAGCCGATAGGGGAGAGACCCAGTACTTC
TRBJ2-3 | - | - | TRBV24-1 | CATSLRRADTQYF | TGTGCCACCAGTTTGCGGAGGGCAGATACGCAGTATTTT
TRBJ1-5 | - | - | TRBV9 | CASRNQPQHF | TGTGCCAGCAGGAATCAGCCCCAGCATTTT
TRBJ2-1 | many | - | TRBV7-2 | CASSSALGPPYNEQFF | TGTGCCAGCAGCTCCGCACTGGGGCCCCCCTACAATGAGCAGTTCTTC
TRBJ2-5 | - | TRBD2 | TRBV27 | CASRKREGRETQYF | TGTGCCAGCAGAAAGCGGGAGGGCCGAGAGACCCAGTACTTC
TRBJ2-1 | - | TRBD2 | TRBV20-1 | CSARDQLAGGYEQFF | TGCAGTGCTAGAGATCAACTAGCGGGGGGCTATGAGCAGTTCTTC
TRBJ1-1 | many | TRBD1 | TRBV27 | CASRLTGGTEAFF | TGTGCCAGCAGACTTACAGGGGGCACTGAAGCTTTCTTT
TRBJ2-3 | - | TRBD2 | TRBV20-1 | CSAPHSGTRSTDTQYF | TGCAGTGCCCCCCACAGCGGGACTAGGAGCACAGATACGCAGTATTTT
TRBJ1-2 | few | - | TRBV9 | CASSVTDLSGYTF | TGTGCCAGCAGCGTAACAGACCTTTCAGGCTACACCTTC
TRBJ2-3 | - | TRBD2 | TRBV11-2 | CASSPRLAGGTSTDTQYF | TGTGCCAGCAGCCCCCGACTAGCGGGGGGGACTAGCACAGATACGCAGTATTTT
TRBJ2-2 | - | - | TRBV6-6 | CASSYGGHGELFF | TGTGCCAGCAGTTACGGGGGGCACGGGGAGCTGTTTTTT